These 7 T cell receptor beta chains were all obtained from the same sample, sequenced in a study of a mutant IDH1 vaccine in newly diagnosed glioma. This table comes from immunoSEQ multiplex PCR, and its TCRdb copy is limited to in-frame clones, with some not included. This sample carries roughly 70,000 clones, just over 85% of them seen once, and the ten largest clones take over 2.5%. Time point in this sample: baseline, week 1 (first vaccination visit). The treatment was: pre-vaccination baseline after standard-of-care therapy. The sample consisted of PBMCs, taken from a glioma patient treated with radiotherapy, temozolomide or both. These receptors were obtained from a man aged 25-40 years with glioma.

The J gene is TRBJ2-1, the V gene TRBV5-6, with D unclear. CDR1 is SGHDT, CDR2 YYEEEE, per germline. CDR3 length: 13 residues. V was trimmed by 1 base and J by 7 bases, leaving 9 bases between them. The CDR3 protein is CASSLPPANEQFF. DNA of the CDR3: TGTGCCAGCAGCTTGCCCCCTGCAAATGAGCAGTTCTTC.

The chain couples TRBV6-4 to TRBJ1-6, with D hard to call. V lost 6 bases and J lost 7, with 16 bases in between. This CDR3 spans 15 amino acids. Germline CDR1 and CDR2: MRHNA and SNTAGT. The CDR3 DNA sequence: TGTGCCAGCAGGGAATACCGGACGGCGAATTCACCCCTCCACTTT. Translation: CASREYRTANSPLHF.

The chain uses TRBV28 and TRBJ2-7; no firm D call. Germline CDR1 reads MDHEN; CDR2 reads SYDVKM. V gave up 5 bases and J gave up 2 bases, with 10 bases separating them. The CDR3 runs to 13 residues. The DNA for the CDR3 is TGTGCCAGCAGTGTATCATATACCTACGAGCAGTACTTC. This codes for CASSVSYTYEQYF. The full variable domain, with the rest looked up from reference TRBV28 and TRBJ2-7, is DVKVTQSSRYLVKRTGEKVFLECVQDMDHENMFWYRQDPGLGLRLIYFSYDVKMKEKGDIPEGYSVSREKKERFSLILESASTNQTSMYLCASSVSYTYEQYFGPGTRLTVT.

This chain connects TRBV29-1 to TRBJ2-5; D not resolved. The ends were cut back, 7 bases at V and 2 bases at J, with 17 bases in the middle. Germline CDR1 SQVTM, CDR2 ANQGSEA. CDR3 length: 14 amino acids. The CDR3 DNA follows: TGCAGCGCCTTCAAGGCGCGAACGCAAGAGACCCAGTACTTC. Its protein product is CSAFKARTQETQYF. Combining the CDR3 with reference TRBV29-1 and TRBJ2-5 gives the whole variable domain SAVISQKPSRDICQRGTSLTIQCQVDSQVTMMFWYRQQPGQSLTLIATANQGSEATYESGFVIDKFPISRPNLTFSTLTVSNMSPEDSSIYLCSAFKARTQETQYFGPGTRLLVL.

J is TRBJ2-7 and V is TRBV5-3; possible D gene TRBD2, 5 bases. TRBV5-3 is sorted into the ORF group, with uncertain function. Trimming cost V 0 bases and J 0 bases, with 13 bases left between them. The CDR3 totals 16 residues. This chain's CDR3 is CARSLAGSSVSYEQYF. The CDR3 nucleotides are TGTGCCAGAAGCTTGGCGGGGTCATCCGTCTCCTACGAGCAGTACTTC.

V and J are TRBV6-1 and TRBJ1-2; a possible D gene is TRBD1 (6 bases). This CDR3 has 14 amino acids. Germline lookup yields CDR1 MNHNS and CDR2 SASEGT. V lost 3 bases and J lost 4, with 12 bases in between. Here the CDR3 DNA reads TGTGCCAGCAGTGAGGTGGGGGCATTCTATGGCTACACCTTC. It is translated as CASSEVGAFYGYTF.

The chain links TRBV6-5 to TRBJ2-1; D possibly corresponds to TRBD2 (6 bases). This CDR3 has 15 residues. Trimming took 0 bases from V and 13 from J, leaving 19 bases between them. CDR1 and CDR2 (germline): MNHEY, SVGAGI. The chain's CDR3 is CASSYSAGPQGAQFF. CDR3 DNA sequence: TGTGCCAGCAGTTACTCGGCGGGGCCCCAAGGGGCCCAGTTCTTC.